Reported below is one T cell receptor (beta chain). Its antigen is not identified. Produced via immunoSEQ multiplex PCR; TCRdb's table is partial and in-frame only. The sample lists about 2,200,000 clones; 90% to 95% were seen once. This entry comes from a study of shared clonotypes between healthy human individuals. Overall study: Used for every donor were three CD4 naive, three CD4 memory, two CD8 naive and one CD8 memory plate. Study outcomes and limitations: A small donor pool kept down the genetic and exposure-history diversity that was represented.

This CDR3 is 13 amino acids long. The V gene's germline CDR1 is MDHEN and CDR2 SYDVKM. With 5 bases removed from V and 2 bases from J, the gap between germline ends came to 10 bases. CD45RO-negative, CCR7-positively selected cells formed the naive CD8 fraction, excluding terminally differentiated effector memory CD45RA+ cells. The sequence derives from a man in his late teens or twenties in good health. Some clones in this sample may be carry-over from other donors' samples. The genes are TRBV28 and TRBJ2-7; a weak D match, TRBD1 (5 bases). Sequenced material: naive CD8+ T cells from PBMCs. The CDR3 here is CASSDSGPYEQYF. CDR3 nucleotides: TGTGCCAGCAGTGACAGTGGCCCCTACGAGCAGTACTTC.